This record looks at one T cell receptor (beta chain) sequence and its context. The method was immunoSEQ multiplex PCR; TCRdb's version includes in-frame clones alone and lacks a portion of them. This sample yields about 140,000 clones, of which less than 95% are seen a single time; approximately 6.8% belongs to the top ten. The data were taken from a study of control samples from healthy donors and cancer patients. This clonotype was sampled from a man younger than 35 in good health. The sequencing sample was made of blood.

CDR3 amino acids: CASSLYTEAFF. In DNA, the CDR3 is TGTGCCAGTAGTCTCTACACTGAAGCTTTCTTT. The chain couples TRBV19 to TRBJ1-1; D call uncertain. V lost 5 bases and J lost 3, with 4 bases in between. Germline loops: CDR1 LNHDA, CDR2 SQIVND (reference sequence). The CDR3 is 11 residues long.